Listed here are 15 T cell receptor beta chains from one sample, sequenced in a study of T cell repertoires in cytomegalovirus infection. TCRdb independently ran MiXCR on the reads; one entry per CDR3 protein. The sample carries about 740,000 distinct CDR3 sequences, approximately 34% recorded once. Sequencing input: PBMCs. The origin of the receptors is a human donor in good health (CMV status not recorded). Some clones in this sample may be carry-over from other donors' samples.

This clonotype was counted only a few times. The V gene is TRBV7-9, the J gene TRBJ2-7; TRBD1 matches 8 bases. CDR1 SEHNR and CDR2 FQNEAQ come from the germline V gene (reference sequence). The CDR3 consists of 14 residues. Trimming at V came to 6 bases and at J to 3 bases, leaving 7 bases not matched to a gene. Here the CDR3 DNA reads TGTGCCAGCAGGTCATCAGGGGGCCTCTACGAGCAGTACTTC. Amino acid sequence: CASRSSGGLYEQYF.

The chain joins TRBV7-8 to TRBJ1-4, with D unclear. CDR1 is SGHVS and CDR2 is FQNEAQ in the germline V gene. V was clipped by 1 base and J by 10 bases, with 7 bases between them. This CDR3 spans 12 amino acids. The DNA for the CDR3 is TGTGCCAGCAGCTTAGATCTAACAAAACTGTTTTTT. It codes for CASSLDLTKLFF.

In the case of this clonotype: A read error may be the cause here, since a much bigger clone is one base away. The conserved phenylalanine or tryptophan is not found at the CDR3 terminus, so this likely reflects a read error. The rearrangement uses TRBV7-2 and TRBJ1-2; D may be TRBD1 (6 bases). Germline V lookup: CDR1 SGHTA, CDR2 FQGNSA. Trimming shortened V by 1 base and J by 4 bases, and 13 bases separated the two germline ends. The CDR3 covers 15 residues. The CDR3 spells CASSLGSGVGYGYTL. CDR3 in DNA: TGTGCCAGCAGCTTAGGGTCAGGGGTTGGCTATGGCTACACCTTA.

This clonotype was observed a few times. This rearrangement joins TRBV28 to TRBJ2-1, with 8 bases lining up with TRBD1. Trimming cost V 3 bases and J 4 bases; bases outside gene matches: 11. CDR1 MDHEN and CDR2 SYDVKM come from the germline V gene. The CDR3 is made up of 17 amino acids. CDR3: CASSFSRQGAVYNEQFF. The CDR3 DNA is TGTGCCAGCAGTTTCTCACGTCAGGGGGCTGTGTACAATGAGCAGTTCTTC.

The rearrangement joins TRBV11-2 to TRBJ2-7; the D gene is possibly TRBD2 (6 bases). The CDR3 sequence is 15 residues long. The germline V gene has CDR1 SGHAT and CDR2 FQNNGV. Trimming took 4 bases from V and 4 from J, leaving 17 bases between them. CDR3 sequence (DNA): TGTGCCAGCAGCTCAACGACGACTAGTGCGTACGAGCAGTACTTC. It yields the protein CASSSTTTSAYEQYF.

V and J are TRBV28 and TRBJ1-2, with 8 bases identical to TRBD1. The CDR3 extends over 17 amino acids. Germline CDR1 reads MDHEN; CDR2 reads SYDVKM. J gave up 0 bases and V 8 bases, and 14 bases lay outside the gene matches. Here the CDR3 reads CASGTPDRAKPNYGYTF. The CDR3 bases are TGTGCCAGCGGGACTCCGGACAGGGCCAAGCCTAACTATGGCTACACCTTC.

The V gene is TRBV9, the J gene TRBJ2-3; TRBD2 agrees at 10 bases. There are 16 residues in the CDR3. The germline gives CDR1 SGDLS, CDR2 YYNGEE. Trimming cost V 0 bases and J 2 bases; bases outside gene matches: 3. CDR3 loop: CASSVGGTSVTDTQYF. CDR3 nucleotide sequence: TGTGCCAGCAGCGTAGGAGGGACTAGCGTCACAGATACGCAGTATTTT.

Comment on this clonotype: This is likely a read error, given that the CDR3 carries no conserved phenylalanine or tryptophan at its end. The chain joins TRBV7-6 to TRBJ2-7; 9 bases fit TRBD2. CDR1 is SGHVS, CDR2 FNYEAQ, per germline. The V gene end was trimmed by 4 bases and the J gene end by 5 bases; junction bases not matched to a gene: 9. This CDR3 comprises 15 residues. CDR3 nucleotides: TGTGCCAGCAGCTCGCGTAGCGGGAGCGGCCACGAGCAGTACTTA. Translating gives CASSSRSGSGHEQYL.

The chain is built from TRBV7-9 and TRBJ1-5, with no clear D. The CDR3 totals 12 residues. The ends were cut back, 5 bases at V and 10 bases at J, with 12 bases in the middle. CDR1 and CDR2 (germline): SEHNR, FQNEAQ (reference sequence). CDR3 in amino acids: CASSEVTSPQHF. DNA for the CDR3: TGTGCCAGCAGCGAAGTAACTTCTCCCCAGCATTTT. The full variable domain, its missing parts supplied by reference TRBV7-9 and TRBJ1-5, is DTGVSQNPRHKITKRGQNVTFRCDPISEHNRLYWYRQTLGQGPEFLTYFQNEAQLEKSRLLSDRFSAERPKGSFSTLEIQRTEQGDSAMYLCASSEVTSPQHFGDGTRLSIL.

The chain combines TRBV4-2 with TRBJ1-4; D uncertain. Per germline, CDR1 LGHNA and CDR2 YNFKEQ. V shed 4 bases and J shed 7 bases, with 10 bases lying between them. CDR3 length: 13 residues. CDR3 in amino acids: CASSPGRSEKLFF. Here the CDR3 DNA reads TGTGCCAGCAGCCCCGGCAGGTCTGAAAAACTGTTTTTT.

As concerns this clonotype: Relative to the germline gene, one junction end is altered; a read error may explain this. In DNA, the CDR3 is TGTGCCAGCAGCCAAGGGATCTCGGAGGAGCAGTTCTTC. It translates to CASSQGISEEQFF. The chain links TRBV4-1 to TRBJ2-1; D call uncertain. Per germline, CDR1 MGHRA and CDR2 YSYEKL. CDR3 length: 13 residues.

The rearrangement links TRBV5-6 to TRBJ2-7; D not certain. CDR3 size: 17 residues. V was pared by 2 bases and J by 5 bases, with 23 bases between. The germline V gene encodes CDR1 SGHDT and CDR2 YYEEEE. CDR3 nucleotide sequence: TGTGCCAGCAGCTTTCGTCCGTCCTTCACGACGTCCCACGAGCAGTACTTC. It translates to CASSFRPSFTTSHEQYF.

This clonotype was recorded many times. The chain couples TRBV11-2 to TRBJ2-1; 9 nucleotides align to TRBD2. Germline CDR1 and CDR2: SGHAT and FQNNGV. Trimming at V came to 4 bases and at J to 3 bases, leaving 7 bases not matched to a gene. The length of the CDR3 is 16 residues. This CDR3 is CASSSRLAALYNEQFF. The CDR3 region has the DNA TGTGCCAGCAGCTCCCGACTAGCGGCCCTCTACAATGAGCAGTTCTTC.

The chain couples TRBV19 to TRBJ1-1, with D hard to call. The CDR3 extends over 14 amino acids. Germline CDR1 and CDR2: LNHDA and SQIVND (reference sequence). Trimming pared 6 bases from V and 1 base from J, leaving 12 bases between. The chain's CDR3 is CASRPLDGNTEAFF. CDR3 nucleotide sequence: TGTGCCAGTAGACCTTTGGACGGGAACACTGAAGCTTTCTTT.

This clonotype has more than one count but fewer than ten. V and J are TRBV7-2 and TRBJ2-2, with D possibly being TRBD1 (5 bases). CDR1 is SGHTA, CDR2 FQGNSA, per germline. V was trimmed by 2 bases and J by 6 bases, leaving 13 bases between them. The CDR3 loop spans 15 amino acids. For the CDR3, the DNA is TGTGCCAGCAGCTTATTATTGCAGGGCCCCGGGGAGCTGTTTTTT. It encodes CASSLLLQGPGELFF.